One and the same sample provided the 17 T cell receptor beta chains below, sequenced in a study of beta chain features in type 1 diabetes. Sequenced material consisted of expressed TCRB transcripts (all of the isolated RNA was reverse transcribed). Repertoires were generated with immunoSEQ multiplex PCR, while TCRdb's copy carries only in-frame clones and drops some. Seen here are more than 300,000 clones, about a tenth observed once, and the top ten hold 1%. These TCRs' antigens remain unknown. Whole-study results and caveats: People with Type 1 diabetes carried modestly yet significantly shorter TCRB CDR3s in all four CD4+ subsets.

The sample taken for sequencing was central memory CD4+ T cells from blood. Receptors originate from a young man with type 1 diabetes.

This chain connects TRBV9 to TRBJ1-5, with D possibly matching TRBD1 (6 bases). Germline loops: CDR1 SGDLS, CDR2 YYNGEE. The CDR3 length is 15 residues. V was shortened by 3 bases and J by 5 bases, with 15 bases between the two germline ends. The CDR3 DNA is TGTGCCAGCAGCGAACAGGGTAGGACGCATCAGCCCCAGCATTTT. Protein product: CASSEQGRTHQPQHF.

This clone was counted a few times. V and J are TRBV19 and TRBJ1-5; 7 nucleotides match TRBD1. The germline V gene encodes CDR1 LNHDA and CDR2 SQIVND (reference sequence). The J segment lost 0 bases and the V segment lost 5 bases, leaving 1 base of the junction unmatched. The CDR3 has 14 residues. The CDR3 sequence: CASSGTASNQPQHF. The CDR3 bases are TGTGCCAGTAGTGGGACAGCTAGCAATCAGCCCCAGCATTTT. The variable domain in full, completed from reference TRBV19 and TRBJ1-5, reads DGGITQSPKYLFRKEGQNVTLSCEQNLNHDAMYWYRQDPGQGLRLIYYSQIVNDFQKGDIAEGYSVSREKKESFPLTVTSAQKNPTAFYLCASSGTASNQPQHFGDGTRLSIL.

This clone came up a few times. In nucleotides, the CDR3 is TGTGCCAGCAGCTTGTCTCTGCAGGCAACGTACGAGCAGTACTTC. It encodes CASSLSLQATYEQYF. This chain connects TRBV5-4 to TRBJ2-7, with D hard to call. Trimming left V 1 base short and J 4 bases short, with 15 bases between. CDR3 length: 15 amino acids. CDR1 and CDR2 from the germline V gene are SGHNT and YYREEE (reference sequence).

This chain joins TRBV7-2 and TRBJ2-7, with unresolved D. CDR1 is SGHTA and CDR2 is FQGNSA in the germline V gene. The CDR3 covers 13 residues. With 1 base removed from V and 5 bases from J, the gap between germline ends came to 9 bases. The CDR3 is CASSLGTFNEQYF. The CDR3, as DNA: TGTGCCAGCAGCTTAGGAACGTTTAACGAGCAGTACTTC.

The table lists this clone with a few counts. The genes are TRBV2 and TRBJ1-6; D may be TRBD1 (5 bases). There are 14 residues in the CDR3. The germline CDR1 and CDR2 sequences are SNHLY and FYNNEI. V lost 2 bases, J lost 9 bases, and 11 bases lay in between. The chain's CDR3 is CASSEISRASPLHF. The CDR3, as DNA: TGTGCCAGCAGTGAAATTTCCAGGGCTTCACCCCTCCACTTT.

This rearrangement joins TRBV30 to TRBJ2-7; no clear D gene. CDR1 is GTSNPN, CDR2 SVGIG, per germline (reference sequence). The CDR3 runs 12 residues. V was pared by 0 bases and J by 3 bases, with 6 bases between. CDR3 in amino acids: CAWSVHGYEQYF. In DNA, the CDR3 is TGTGCCTGGAGTGTACACGGCTACGAGCAGTACTTC.

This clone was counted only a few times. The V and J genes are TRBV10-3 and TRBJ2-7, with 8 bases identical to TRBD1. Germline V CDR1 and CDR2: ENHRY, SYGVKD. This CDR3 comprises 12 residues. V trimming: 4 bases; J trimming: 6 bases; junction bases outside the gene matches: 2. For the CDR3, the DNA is TGTGCCATCAGTGCTGACAGGGGCGAGCAGTACTTC. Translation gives CAISADRGEQYF.

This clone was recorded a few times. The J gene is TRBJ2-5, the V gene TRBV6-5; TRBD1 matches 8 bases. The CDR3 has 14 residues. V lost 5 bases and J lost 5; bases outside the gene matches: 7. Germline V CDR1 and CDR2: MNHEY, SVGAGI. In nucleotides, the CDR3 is TGTGCCAGCAGTGAAAACTACAGGGGGGAGACCCAGTACTTC. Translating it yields CASSENYRGETQYF.

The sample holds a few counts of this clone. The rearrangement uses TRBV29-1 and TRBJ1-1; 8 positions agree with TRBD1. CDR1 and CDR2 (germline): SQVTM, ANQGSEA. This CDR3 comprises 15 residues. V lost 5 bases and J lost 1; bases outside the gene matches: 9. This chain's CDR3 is CSVSGTGRGNTEAFF. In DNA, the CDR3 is TGCAGCGTTTCCGGGACAGGTAGGGGGAACACTGAAGCTTTCTTT.

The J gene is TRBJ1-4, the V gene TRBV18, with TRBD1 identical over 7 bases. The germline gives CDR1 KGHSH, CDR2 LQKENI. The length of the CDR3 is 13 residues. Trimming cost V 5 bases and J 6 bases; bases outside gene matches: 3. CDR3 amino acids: CASSSDRDEKLFF. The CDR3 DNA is TGTGCCAGCTCATCAGACAGGGATGAAAAACTGTTTTTT. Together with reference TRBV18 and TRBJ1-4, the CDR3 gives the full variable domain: NAGVMQNPRHLVRRRGQEARLRCSPMKGHSHVYWYRQLPEEGLKFMVYLQKENIIDESGMPKERFSAEFPKEGPSILRIQQVVRGDSAAYFCASSSDRDEKLFFGSGTQLSVL.

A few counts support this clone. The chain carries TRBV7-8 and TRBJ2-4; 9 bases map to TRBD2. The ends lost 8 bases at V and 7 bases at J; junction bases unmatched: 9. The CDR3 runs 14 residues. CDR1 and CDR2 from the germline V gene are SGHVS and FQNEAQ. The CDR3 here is CASSLSGGGNIQYF. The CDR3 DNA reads TGTGCCAGCTCCCTTAGCGGGGGAGGTAACATTCAGTACTTC.

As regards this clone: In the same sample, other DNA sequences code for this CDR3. The CDR3 sequence: CSASTDTQYF. The CDR3 DNA sequence: TGCAGTGCTTCCACAGATACGCAGTATTTT. The chain employs TRBV20-1 and TRBJ2-3; unclear D gene. The V gene's germline CDR1 is DFQATT and CDR2 SNEGSKA (reference sequence). Trimming pared 5 bases from V and 2 bases from J, leaving 2 bases between. The CDR3 has 10 residues.

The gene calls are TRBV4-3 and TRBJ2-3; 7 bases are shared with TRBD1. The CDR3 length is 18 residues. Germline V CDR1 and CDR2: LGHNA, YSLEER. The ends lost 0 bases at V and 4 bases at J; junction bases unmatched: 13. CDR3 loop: CASSQEALTGSGPDTQYF. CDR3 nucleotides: TGCGCCAGCAGCCAAGAGGCCCTGACAGGGTCGGGTCCAGATACGCAGTATTTT.

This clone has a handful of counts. The CDR3 loop reads CASSYVGQGKHYGYTF. In DNA form, the CDR3 reads TGTGCCAGCAGTTACGTGGGACAGGGCAAACACTATGGCTACACCTTC. This rearrangement joins TRBV6-5 to TRBJ1-2; 9 bases align to TRBD1. The CDR3 length is 16 residues. V shed 2 bases and J 3 bases; nucleotides not matched to a gene: 7. CDR1 MNHEY and CDR2 SVGAGI come from the germline V gene.

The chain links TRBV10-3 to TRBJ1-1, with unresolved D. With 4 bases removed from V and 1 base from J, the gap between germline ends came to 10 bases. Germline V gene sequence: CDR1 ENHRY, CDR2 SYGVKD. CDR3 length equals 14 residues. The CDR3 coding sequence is TGTGCCATCAGTGGGCCCGTGGAGAACACTGAAGCTTTCTTT. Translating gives CAISGPVENTEAFF.

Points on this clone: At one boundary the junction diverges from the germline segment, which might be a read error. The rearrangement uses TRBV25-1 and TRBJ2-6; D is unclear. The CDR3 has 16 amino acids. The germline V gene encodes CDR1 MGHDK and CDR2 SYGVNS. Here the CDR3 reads CGSSDSGFSGANVLTF. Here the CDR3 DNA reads TGTGGCAGCAGTGATTCTGGATTCTCTGGGGCCAACGTCCTGACTTTC.

CDR3 region: CASSRTGDDSPLHF. The CDR3 nucleotides are TGTGCCAGCAGCCGGACAGGGGATGATTCACCCCTCCACTTT. This rearrangement joins TRBV5-4 to TRBJ1-6, with 9 bases aligning to TRBD1. The V gene end was trimmed by 4 bases and the J gene end by 8 bases; junction bases not matched to a gene: 4. This CDR3 contains 14 residues. The germline gives CDR1 SGHNT, CDR2 YYREEE (reference sequence).